Listed here is a single TCR beta chain. Germline V lookup: CDR1 MDHEN, CDR2 SYDVKM. This CDR3 is 12 amino acids long. The germline V and J ends were trimmed by 3 bases and 5 bases, with 7 bases remaining between them. These data originate in a study of blood T cell repertoires in COVID-19. The assay was immunoSEQ multiplex PCR, and TCRdb's table has in-frame clones only and misses some. The table has some 49,000 clones, less than 90% seen once. The receptor comes from a human donor in a cohort sampled during active COVID-19. J is TRBJ1-1 and V is TRBV28; D is uncertain. The sequencing sample was made of peripheral blood. The CDR3 region has the DNA TGTGCCAGCAGTTTTTCGGTTACTGAAGCTTTCTTT. The encoded protein is CASSFSVTEAFF.